Listed here are 9 T cell receptor beta chains from one sample, sequenced in a study of shared clonotypes between healthy human individuals. Naive CD8 cells, CD45RO-negative and positively selected for CCR7, excluded terminally differentiated effector memory CD45RA+ cells. Using immunoSEQ multiplex PCR, the repertoire was profiled, and TCRdb retains in-frame clones only, with some absent. The table includes approximately 840,000 clones, approximately 97% detected once. Specimen: naive CD8+ T cells sorted from blood. These receptors were taken from a man in his thirties or forties in good health.

This clone has only one observation. CDR3: CASSLVVSSYEQYF. The CDR3, as DNA: TGTGCCAGCAGCTTAGTAGTGAGCTCCTACGAGCAGTACTTC. This chain joins TRBV7-9 and TRBJ2-7; D is undetermined. The CDR3 sequence is 14 residues long. Trimming stripped 1 base from V and 0 bases from J, with 7 bases between. The V gene's germline CDR1 is SEHNR and CDR2 FQNEAQ (reference sequence).

In the case of this clone: Other nucleotide sequences from this sample produce the same CDR3. The chain combines TRBV27 with TRBJ2-2, with D perhaps assigned TRBD1 or TRBD2 (5 bases each). The germline V and J ends were trimmed by 3 bases and 5 bases, with 7 bases remaining between them. The germline V gene encodes CDR1 MNHEY and CDR2 SMNVEV (reference sequence). The CDR3 length is 13 residues. The CDR3 spells CASSLGVTGELFF. The CDR3 DNA reads as TGTGCCAGCAGTTTGGGGGTAACCGGGGAGCTGTTTTTT.

The rearrangement links TRBV10-3 to TRBJ1-5; D call uncertain. Trimming cost V 0 bases and J 0 bases, with 6 bases left between them. Germline V gene lookup returns CDR1 ENHRY and CDR2 SYGVKD. The CDR3 runs to 15 residues. For the CDR3, the DNA is TGTGCCATCAGTGAGTCTGCTGCTAGCAATCAGCCCCAGCATTTT. Its translation: CAISESAASNQPQHF.

The chain links TRBV7-9 to TRBJ2-7, with 12 bases matching TRBD2. This CDR3 has 14 residues. Germline CDR1 is SEHNR and CDR2 is FQNEAQ (reference sequence). Losses at the gene ends were 5 bases for V and 5 bases for J; bases not matched to a gene: 4. The CDR3 is CASSPTSGSNEQYF. The CDR3 nucleotides read TGTGCCAGCAGCCCGACTAGCGGGAGTAACGAGCAGTACTTC. The complete variable domain, with remaining parts taken from reference TRBV7-9 and TRBJ2-7, reads DTGVSQNPRHKITKRGQNVTFRCDPISEHNRLYWYRQTLGQGPEFLTYFQNEAQLEKSRLLSDRFSAERPKGSFSTLEIQRTEQGDSAMYLCASSPTSGSNEQYFGPGTRLTVT.

This chain links TRBV9 with TRBJ2-7; D ambiguous. The CDR3 sequence is 12 residues long. Between the trimmed V and J ends, which lost 3 bases and 3 bases, there was a span of 7 bases. Germline CDR1 is SGDLS and CDR2 is YYNGEE. CDR3 sequence (DNA): TGTGCCAGCAGCGGGAAAGACTACGAGCAGTACTTC. Residues: CASSGKDYEQYF. Filled out from reference TRBV9 and TRBJ2-7, the complete variable domain reads DSGVTQTPKHLITATGQRVTLRCSPRSGDLSVYWYQQSLDQGLQFLIQYYNGEERAKGNILERFSAQQFPDLHSELNLSSLELGDSALYFCASSGKDYEQYFGPGTRLTVT.

The V and J genes are TRBV27 and TRBJ2-7; TRBD1 is a possible D gene (5 bases). V dropped 4 bases and J dropped 6 bases, with 10 bases sitting between them. Germline CDR1 MNHEY, CDR2 SMNVEV (reference sequence). The CDR3 sequence is 12 residues long. CDR3 sequence: CASSSQGVEQYF. In nucleotides, the CDR3 is TGTGCCAGCAGTTCCCAAGGGGTCGAGCAGTACTTC.

Here the CDR3 reads CASSLAGAVSYEQYF. The CDR3 DNA reads as TGTGCCAGCAGCTTAGCGGGAGCGGTCTCCTACGAGCAGTACTTC. The V gene is TRBV7-9, the J gene TRBJ2-7; maybe TRBD2 (5 bases). The V gene's germline CDR1 is SEHNR and CDR2 FQNEAQ (reference sequence). With 0 bases removed from V and 0 bases from J, the gap between germline ends came to 9 bases. The length of the CDR3 is 15 residues. Combining the CDR3 with reference TRBV7-9 and TRBJ2-7 gives the whole variable domain DTGVSQNPRHKITKRGQNVTFRCDPISEHNRLYWYRQTLGQGPEFLTYFQNEAQLEKSRLLSDRFSAERPKGSFSTLEIQRTEQGDSAMYLCASSLAGAVSYEQYFGPGTRLTVT.

The table lists this clone with a count of one. The chain couples TRBV11-2 to TRBJ2-2, with D perhaps being TRBD1 or TRBD2 (5 bases each). Germline CDR1 SGHAT, CDR2 FQNNGV. The CDR3 totals 14 residues. V was trimmed by 4 bases and J by 10 bases, leaving 16 bases between them. The CDR3 nucleotides are TGTGCCAGCAGCTCCCGGGGACCACCGGCGGAGCTGTTTTTT. Its protein is CASSSRGPPAELFF.

V and J are TRBV9 and TRBJ2-1, with unresolved D. Germline-derived CDR1 and CDR2 are SGDLS and YYNGEE. This CDR3 is built from 14 residues. The V end was cut by 4 bases, the J end by 6 bases, with 14 bases between. The CDR3 sequence is CASSLSPEFNEQFF. In DNA form, the CDR3 reads TGTGCCAGCAGCCTTAGCCCGGAATTCAATGAGCAGTTCTTC.